The 10 T cell receptor beta chains given below trace back to one sample, sequenced in a study of response to subunit inactivated influenza vaccine. From the RT-PCR reads, TCRdb called clonotypes with MiXCR, one entry per CDR3 protein. The profile shows about 240,000 distinct CDR3 sequences, approximately 12% of them singletons. The sample consisted of non-naive T cells sorted from PBMCs, taken around two weeks before vaccination. These receptors were taken from a man in his forties or fifties who received an inactivated influenza vaccine.

The table lists this clonotype with many counts. V is TRBV24-1 and J is TRBJ2-1, with 9 bases fitting TRBD2. V lost 3 bases, J lost 6 bases, and 8 bases stayed unmatched. This CDR3 is built from 16 residues. Germline V gene data show CDR1 as KGHDR and CDR2 as SFDVKD. The CDR3 loop is CATSDVRGGALNEQFF. The CDR3 coding sequence is TGTGCCACCAGTGATGTGCGCGGGGGGGCTCTCAATGAGCAGTTCTTC.

This clonotype showed up just a few times. This chain uses TRBV29-1 with TRBJ2-1; 9 bases map to TRBD2. The V segment lost 4 bases and the J segment 7 bases; nucleotides outside the gene matches: 8. This CDR3 has 14 amino acids. From germline, CDR1 is SQVTM and CDR2 ANQGSEA. The CDR3 nucleotides read TGCAGCGTTGGTCAGGGACTAGCTTCTAATGAGCAGTTCTTC. It is translated as CSVGQGLASNEQFF.

The chain is built from TRBV5-6 and TRBJ2-2; D gene unclear. This CDR3 is built from 14 residues. The germline V and J ends were trimmed by 2 bases and 1 base, with 6 bases remaining between them. CDR1 and CDR2 (germline): SGHDT, YYEEEE. DNA of the CDR3: TGTGCCAGCAGCTTCGCCGGGAACACCGGGGAGCTGTTTTTT. It encodes CASSFAGNTGELFF.

The sample holds a few counts of this clonotype. CDR3: CASSGSRLRGYTF. CDR3 coding DNA: TGTGCCAGCAGCGGATCAAGGCTACGTGGCTACACCTTC. This sequence joins TRBV9 and TRBJ1-2; D gene uncertain. The CDR3 is made up of 13 amino acids. Germline CDR1 reads SGDLS; CDR2 reads YYNGEE. V lost 3 bases and J lost 7, with 13 bases in between.

There are many counts of this clonotype. The chain couples TRBV10-3 to TRBJ2-5; D remains ambiguous. V lost 6 bases and J lost 0, with 8 bases in between. Germline V gene lookup returns CDR1 ENHRY and CDR2 SYGVKD. This CDR3 region has 13 residues. CDR3 residues: CAISPRNQETQYF. For the CDR3, the DNA is TGTGCCATCAGCCCTCGAAACCAAGAGACCCAGTACTTC.

The rearrangement joins TRBV9 to TRBJ2-7; 7 nucleotides line up with TRBD2. With 0 bases clipped from V and 3 bases from J, the junction kept 6 bases outside the gene matches. Germline V CDR1 and CDR2: SGDLS, YYNGEE. This CDR3 region has 15 residues. In DNA form, the CDR3 reads TGTGCCAGCAGCGTAGCGGCTAGCGGCTTCTACGAGCAGTACTTC. This gives the protein CASSVAASGFYEQYF.

This clonotype appeared a few times. This sequence joins TRBV6-5 and TRBJ1-1; D remains ambiguous. Germline V gene lookup returns CDR1 MNHEY and CDR2 SVGAGI. This CDR3 has 15 amino acids. Trimming stripped 2 bases from V and 0 bases from J, with 10 bases between. The CDR3 sequence: CASSYRVPLNTEAFF. The DNA of the CDR3 is TGTGCCAGCAGTTACAGGGTCCCTTTGAACACTGAAGCTTTCTTT.

The sample holds a few counts of this clonotype. V gene TRBV20-1 combines with J gene TRBJ2-7; 8 nucleotides match TRBD1. The CDR3 is made up of 14 amino acids. Germline assignment: CDR1 DFQATT and CDR2 SNEGSKA (reference sequence). J lost 0 bases, V lost 3 bases, and 4 bases had no gene match. The CDR3 loop is CSASLGTGSYEQYF. Written as DNA, the CDR3 is TGCAGTGCTAGTCTCGGGACAGGCTCCTACGAGCAGTACTTC.

This clonotype has only a few counts. The rearrangement links TRBV14 to TRBJ2-7; no clear D. The CDR3 is 15 amino acids. The germline gives CDR1 SGHDN, CDR2 FVKESK. V was pared by 1 base and J by 2 bases, with 12 bases between. CDR3 sequence (DNA): TGTGCCAGCAGCCAAGGAACAAGCGCCGCCTACGAGCAGTACTTC. Translated: CASSQGTSAAYEQYF.

The chain employs TRBV20-1 and TRBJ2-7; 8 nucleotides align to TRBD2. CDR3 length: 13 amino acids. V trimming: 6 bases; J trimming: 5 bases; junction bases outside the gene matches: 9. Germline values: CDR1 DFQATT, CDR2 SNEGSKA (reference sequence). CDR3 nucleotide sequence: TGCAGTGCGACGGGGGGGCTCTTCAACGAGCAGTACTTC. This gives the protein CSATGGLFNEQYF.